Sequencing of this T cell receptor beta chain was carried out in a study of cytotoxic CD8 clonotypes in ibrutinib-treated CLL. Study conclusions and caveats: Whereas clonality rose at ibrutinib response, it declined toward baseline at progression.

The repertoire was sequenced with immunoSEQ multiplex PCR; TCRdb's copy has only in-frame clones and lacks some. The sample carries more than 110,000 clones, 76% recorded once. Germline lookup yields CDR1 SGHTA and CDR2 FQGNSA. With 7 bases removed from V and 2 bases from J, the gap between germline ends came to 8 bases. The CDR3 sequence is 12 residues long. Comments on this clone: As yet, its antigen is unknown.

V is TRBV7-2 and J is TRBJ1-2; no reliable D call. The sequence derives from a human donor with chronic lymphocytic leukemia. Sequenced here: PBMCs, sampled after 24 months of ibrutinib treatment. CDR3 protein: CASTLDNYGYTF. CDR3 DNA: TGTGCCAGCACCCTAGACAACTATGGCTACACCTTC. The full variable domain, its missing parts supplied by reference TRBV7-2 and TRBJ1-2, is GAGVSQSPSNKVTEKGKDVELRCDPISGHTALYWYRQSLGQGLEFLIYFQGNSAPDKSGLPSDRFSAERTGGSVSTLTIQRTQQEDSAVYLCASTLDNYGYTFGSGTRLTVV.